The rows below give T cell receptor beta chains drawn from one sample of a study of T-cell memory formation after mild COVID-19. MiXCR, run by TCRdb on the 5' RACE reads, gives a single entry per CDR3 protein. The table lists roughly 610,000 distinct CDR3 sequences, 15% to 20% of them singletons, with roughly 7.8% in the top ten. The sequencing sample was made of PBMCs or a T cell subset sorted from them (not recorded which). The receptors derive from an adult woman who had mild COVID-19 (a few samples of this study predate the infection). Cell type and time point are not known. Both conserved end residues are part of each CDR3. A D gene is named only where the DNA matches it firmly. Where a row states a size, it is once, few, many or the class of an expanded clone; other rows omit it.

J gene: TRBJ2-2
clone size: -
V gene: TRBV20-1
D gene: TRBD2
CDR3 protein: CSARTSGSDTGELFF
CDR3 DNA: TGCAGTGCTAGGACTAGCGGGAGCGACACCGGGGAGCTGTTTTTT

J gene: TRBJ2-1
clone size: few
V gene: TRBV5-6
D gene: TRBD2
CDR3 protein: CASSLFRLGLAGFNEQFF
CDR3 DNA: TGTGCCAGCAGCTTATTTCGCTTGGGACTAGCGGGATTCAATGAGCAGTTCTTC

J gene: TRBJ1-4
clone size: -
V gene: TRBV14
D gene: -
CDR3 protein: CASSQDRPGDEKLFF
CDR3 DNA: TGTGCCAGCAGCCAAGACAGACCAGGGGATGAAAAACTGTTTTTT

J gene: TRBJ2-1
clone size: many
V gene: TRBV29-1
D gene: TRBD2
CDR3 protein: CSVVAGSSGNNEQFF
CDR3 DNA: TGCAGCGTTGTAGCTGGGTCTAGCGGGAACAATGAGCAGTTCTTC

J gene: TRBJ1-6
clone size: few
V gene: TRBV4-1
D gene: -
CDR3 protein: CASSQTARNSPLHF
CDR3 DNA: TGCGCCAGCAGCCAGACAGCAAGAAATTCACCCCTCCACTTT

J gene: TRBJ1-1
clone size: -
V gene: TRBV12-3/TRBV12-4
D gene: TRBD1
CDR3 protein: CASSLRTGGFTEALF
CDR3 DNA: TGTGCCAGCAGTCTCCGGACAGGGGGCTTCACTGAAGCTTTATTT

J gene: TRBJ2-1
clone size: few
V gene: TRBV9
D gene: TRBD2
CDR3 protein: CASSGAGLAGNNEQFF
CDR3 DNA: TGTGCCAGCAGCGGGGCGGGTCTAGCGGGAAACAATGAGCAGTTCTTC

J gene: TRBJ2-2
clone size: -
V gene: TRBV20-1
D gene: -
CDR3 protein: CSAWQTGRFTGELFF
CDR3 DNA: TGCAGTGCTTGGCAAACGGGACGTTTCACCGGGGAGCTGTTTTTT

J gene: TRBJ2-3
clone size: few
V gene: TRBV7-2
D gene: TRBD1
CDR3 protein: CASSLAGTGATDTQYF
CDR3 DNA: TGTGCCAGCAGCTTAGCGGGGACAGGGGCCACAGATACGCAGTATTTT

J gene: TRBJ1-4
clone size: -
V gene: TRBV7-9
D gene: -
CDR3 protein: CASSSGQLNEKLFF
CDR3 DNA: TGTGCCAGCTCCTCTGGACAGCTTAATGAAAAACTGTTTTTT

J gene: TRBJ1-2
clone size: -
V gene: TRBV20-1
D gene: TRBD1
CDR3 protein: CSARPQGAGYGYTF
CDR3 DNA: TGCAGTGCTCGACCCCAGGGGGCTGGCTATGGCTACACCTTC

J gene: TRBJ1-4
clone size: few
V gene: TRBV19
D gene: -
CDR3 protein: CASSIVWVLSATNEKLFF
CDR3 DNA: TGTGCCAGTAGTATAGTATGGGTCCTTTCAGCAACTAATGAAAAACTGTTTTTT

J gene: TRBJ1-3
clone size: -
V gene: TRBV12-3/TRBV12-4
D gene: -
CDR3 protein: CASTQWGPVYF
CDR3 DNA: TGTGCCAGCACCCAGTGGGGCCCCGTATATTTT

J gene: TRBJ2-2
clone size: -
V gene: TRBV9
D gene: -
CDR3 protein: CASSTTTYTGELFF
CDR3 DNA: TGTGCCAGCAGCACCACGACCTACACCGGGGAGCTGTTTTTT

J gene: TRBJ2-5
clone size: once
V gene: TRBV11-2
D gene: TRBD2
CDR3 protein: CASSYGEGETQYF
CDR3 DNA: TGTGCCAGCAGCTACGGGGAGGGAGAGACCCAGTACTTC

J gene: TRBJ2-2
clone size: -
V gene: TRBV24-1
D gene: -
CDR3 protein: CATRAPGPNTGELFF
CDR3 DNA: TGTGCCACCAGGGCCCCGGGACCCAACACCGGGGAGCTGTTTTTT